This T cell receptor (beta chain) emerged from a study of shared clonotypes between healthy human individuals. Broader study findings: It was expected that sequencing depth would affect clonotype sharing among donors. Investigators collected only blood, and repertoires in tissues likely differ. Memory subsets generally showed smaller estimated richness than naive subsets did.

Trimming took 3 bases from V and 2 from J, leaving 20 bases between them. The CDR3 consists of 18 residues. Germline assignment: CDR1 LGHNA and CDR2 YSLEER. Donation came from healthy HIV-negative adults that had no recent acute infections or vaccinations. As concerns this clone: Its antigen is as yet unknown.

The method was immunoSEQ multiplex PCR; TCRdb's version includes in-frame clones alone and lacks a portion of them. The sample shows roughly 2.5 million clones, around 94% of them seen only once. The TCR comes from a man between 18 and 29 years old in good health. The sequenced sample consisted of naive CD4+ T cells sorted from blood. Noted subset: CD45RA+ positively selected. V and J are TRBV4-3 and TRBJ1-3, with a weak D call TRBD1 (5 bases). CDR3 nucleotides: TGCGCCAGCAGCCAGCAGCTGGGGGGGGTTGAAGCTGGAAACACCATATATTTT. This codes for CASSQQLGGVEAGNTIYF.